The 27 T cell receptor beta chains in this list originate from one sample, sequenced in a study of blood T cell repertoires in COVID-19. TCRdb's table, derived via immunoSEQ multiplex PCR, lists solely in-frame clones and lacks some. The repertoire holds about 190,000 clones, with over 80% as singletons. Sequences were obtained from peripheral blood. The receptors derive from a woman in her forties with acute or convalescent COVID-19.

J is TRBJ1-3 and V is TRBV3-1 (or the pseudogene TRBV3-2); D is unresolved. V was pared by 3 bases and J by 2 bases, with 14 bases between. The CDR3 totals 16 residues. Germline-derived CDR1 and CDR2 are LGHDT and YNNKEL (reference sequence). The CDR3 loop is CASSHRQAMTGNTIYF. The CDR3 bases are TGTGCCAGCAGCCATAGGCAGGCTATGACTGGAAACACCATATATTTT.

The genes are TRBV9 and TRBJ2-5, with 13 bases matching TRBD2. The CDR3 is 20 amino acids. With 0 bases clipped from V and 2 bases from J, the junction kept 13 bases outside the gene matches. Germline V gene data show CDR1 as SGDLS and CDR2 as YYNGEE. DNA for the CDR3: TGTGCCAGCAGCGTAGCCCCAACACTAGCGGGGGGGGGAATTCAAGAGACCCAGTACTTC. It specifies CASSVAPTLAGGGIQETQYF.

V and J are TRBV6-2 or TRBV6-3 and TRBJ2-5; 10 bases map to TRBD2. The CDR3 runs to 15 residues. Germline CDR1 and CDR2: MNHEY and SVGEGT. With V trimmed by 6 bases and J by 5 bases, 9 bases remained unmatched. The CDR3, as DNA: TGTGCCAGCAGCTCCCCTAGCGGGAGTAGGGAGACCCAGTACTTC. Translation: CASSSPSGSRETQYF.

The chain uses TRBV7-9 and TRBJ1-1; D not resolved. Between the trimmed V and J ends, which lost 0 bases and 8 bases, there was a span of 19 bases. This CDR3 comprises 16 residues. Germline V gives CDR1 SEHNR, CDR2 FQNEAQ (reference sequence). DNA of the CDR3: TGTGCCAGCAGCTTAGCGCGTGGCATATTGACTATCGAAGCTTTCTTT. Its translation: CASSLARGILTIEAFF.

The chain uses TRBV9 and TRBJ2-7; the match to TRBD2 covers 11 bases. CDR3 length: 15 residues. Per the germline V gene, CDR1 is SGDLS and CDR2 is YYNGEE. Trimming took 4 bases from V and 5 from J; bases not matched to a gene: 8. In nucleotides, the CDR3 is TGTGCCAGCAGCTCCGAAGGACTAGCGGGTAACGAGCAGTACTTC. Translating it yields CASSSEGLAGNEQYF.

The chain uses TRBV19 and TRBJ1-6, with 9 bases matching TRBD1. Germline CDR1 LNHDA, CDR2 SQIVND (reference sequence). V was clipped by 6 bases and J by 9 bases; unmatched bases: 0. The CDR3 is made up of 12 amino acids. Written as DNA, the CDR3 is TGTGCCAGTAGGGGACAGGGTTCACCCCTCCACTTT. Encoded protein: CASRGQGSPLHF.

The V call is TRBV9, the J call TRBJ1-3, with 9 bases fitting TRBD1. Germline values: CDR1 SGDLS, CDR2 YYNGEE. CDR3 length: 14 amino acids. The J segment lost 4 bases and the V segment lost 6 bases, leaving 5 bases of the junction unmatched. The CDR3 DNA follows: TGTGCCAGCACGGCCGGACAGGGGGGAAACACCATATATTTT. Its translation is CASTAGQGGNTIYF.

The chain is built from TRBV3-1 (or the pseudogene TRBV3-2) and TRBJ1-6; TRBD1 aligns across 12 bases. The CDR3 covers 15 residues. Germline V gene sequence: CDR1 LGHDT, CDR2 YNNKEL (reference sequence). J lost 7 bases, V lost 7 bases, and 5 bases had no gene match. The DNA of the CDR3 is TGTGCCAGCACTAGAGGGACAGGGGGCAATTCACCCCTCCACTTT. Encoded protein: CASTRGTGGNSPLHF.

The chain joins TRBV2 to TRBJ2-7, with 7 bases aligning to TRBD1. The V gene end was trimmed by 8 bases and the J gene end by 3 bases; junction bases not matched to a gene: 7. Germline V lookup: CDR1 SNHLY, CDR2 FYNNEI. CDR3 length: 13 amino acids. The CDR3 here is CASHTTGNYEQYF. The CDR3 coding sequence is TGTGCCAGCCACACGACAGGGAACTACGAGCAGTACTTC.

This chain uses TRBV9 with TRBJ2-7; no clear D gene. Trimming removed 2 bases from V and 4 bases from J, with 16 bases in between. The CDR3 loop spans 15 amino acids. The germline gives CDR1 SGDLS, CDR2 YYNGEE. The CDR3 sequence: CASSVSPRGGYEQYF. The CDR3 DNA reads TGTGCCAGCAGCGTTTCTCCCCGCGGCGGTTACGAGCAGTACTTC.

As regards this clone: The sample contains more than one DNA sequence encoding this CDR3. CDR3 nucleotide sequence: TGTGCCAGCAGGAGTGGACTAGCGGGAGCGGGAGAGCAGTTCTTC. As protein: CASRSGLAGAGEQFF. V is TRBV6-5 and J is TRBJ2-1; 13 bases agree with TRBD2. With 6 bases clipped from V and 10 bases from J, the junction kept 9 bases outside the gene matches. Per the germline V gene, CDR1 is MNHEY and CDR2 is SVGAGI. This CDR3 has 15 amino acids.

V gene TRBV30 combines with J gene TRBJ1-5; 7 bases map to TRBD1. Looked up from germline, CDR1 is GTSNPN and CDR2 is SVGIG (reference sequence). This CDR3 is built from 13 residues. V was clipped by 2 bases and J by 10 bases; unmatched bases: 8. CDR3 amino acids: CAWSTGVSGPQHF. The CDR3 nucleotides read TGTGCCTGGAGTACAGGGGTGTCGGGACCCCAGCATTTT.

The V gene is TRBV7-8, the J gene TRBJ2-1; 8 bases are shared with TRBD2. The trim removed 5 bases at V and 3 bases at J, leaving 6 bases unmatched. Per the germline V gene, CDR1 is SGHVS and CDR2 is FQNEAQ. There are 15 residues in the CDR3. The CDR3 sequence: CASSAASGLYNEQFF. CDR3 DNA sequence: TGTGCCAGCAGCGCTGCTAGCGGGCTCTACAATGAGCAGTTCTTC.

This chain uses TRBV24-1 with TRBJ2-3; 10 bases are shared with TRBD1. Germline loops: CDR1 KGHDR, CDR2 SFDVKD. V lost 4 bases to trimming and J lost 1 base; unmatched junction nucleotides: 4. The CDR3 extends over 16 amino acids. The DNA for the CDR3 is TGTGCCACCAGTGACGGAGGGACAGGGGGCACAGATACGCAGTATTTT. This sequence encodes CATSDGGTGGTDTQYF.

The rearrangement uses TRBV4-2 and TRBJ1-2, with 7 bases identical to TRBD1. Per the germline V gene, CDR1 is LGHNA and CDR2 is YNFKEQ. CDR3 length equals 17 residues. V was pared by 1 base and J by 8 bases, with 16 bases of the junction left unmatched. CDR3 sequence: CASSQVASGGNYVGYTF. Written as DNA, the CDR3 is TGTGCCAGCAGCCAAGTCGCGTCAGGGGGAAACTATGTAGGCTACACCTTC.

CDR3 sequence (DNA): TGTGCCAGCAGTTTGACAGAGATCTCTGGAAACACCATATATTTT. Its translation is CASSLTEISGNTIYF. This chain connects TRBV28 to TRBJ1-3, with D possibly matching TRBD1 (5 bases). The CDR3 loop spans 15 amino acids. CDR1 MDHEN and CDR2 SYDVKM come from the germline V gene. V was cut by 3 bases and J by 0 bases, with 9 bases left in between.

This clone was counted only a few times. The chain combines TRBV29-1 with TRBJ2-1, with D tentatively TRBD2 (5 bases). There are 14 residues in the CDR3. Trimming stripped 3 bases from V and 7 bases from J, with 16 bases between. CDR1 and CDR2 (germline): SQVTM, ANQGSEA. The CDR3 reads CSVDEGSGRNEQFF. As DNA, the CDR3 is TGCAGCGTTGACGAGGGATCGGGTCGAAATGAGCAGTTCTTC.

V and J are TRBV9 and TRBJ2-1; 10 bases line up with TRBD2. From germline, CDR1 is SGDLS and CDR2 YYNGEE. V lost 0 bases, J lost 10 bases, and 10 bases stayed unmatched. The CDR3 spans 16 residues. This chain's CDR3 is CASSVESSGGALEQFF. The CDR3 DNA is TGTGCCAGCAGCGTAGAGTCGAGCGGGGGGGCCTTGGAGCAGTTCTTC.

This clone was counted once. This sequence joins TRBV19 and TRBJ1-5; a possible D gene is TRBD1 (5 bases). In germline, CDR1 is LNHDA, CDR2 SQIVND (reference sequence). CDR3 length equals 15 residues. Trimming cost V 9 bases and J 3 bases, with 18 bases left between them. CDR3 protein: CASSGGWRDNQPQHF. The CDR3 DNA follows: TGTGCCAGCTCGGGGGGGTGGAGGGACAATCAGCCCCAGCATTTT.

The chain is built from TRBV10-3 and TRBJ1-6; D is unresolved. CDR3 size: 13 residues. Germline V lookup: CDR1 ENHRY, CDR2 SYGVKD. Trimming stripped 4 bases from V and 5 bases from J, with 6 bases between. The CDR3 region is CAISARDNSPLHF. The CDR3 nucleotides are TGTGCCATCAGTGCACGGGATAATTCACCCCTCCACTTT.

The CDR3 coding sequence is TGTGCCAGCAGCCCCCTAGACGGACAAGACAATGAGCAGTTCTTC. Its translation: CASSPLDGQDNEQFF. The chain carries TRBV4-2 and TRBJ2-1; D may be TRBD1 (5 bases). This CDR3 has 15 residues. The V end was cut by 4 bases, the J end by 5 bases, with 15 bases between. From germline, CDR1 is LGHNA and CDR2 YNFKEQ.

This chain links TRBV19 with TRBJ2-1; 15 nucleotides match TRBD2. The CDR3 covers 18 residues. Germline loops: CDR1 LNHDA, CDR2 SQIVND (reference sequence). The junction had 9 bases not matched to a gene; V was cut back by 8 bases and J by 1 base. In DNA, the CDR3 is TGTGCCAGTTCGGACTCCGGGACTAGCGGGGGGTCCTACAATGAGCAGTTCTTC. As protein: CASSDSGTSGGSYNEQFF.

The J gene is TRBJ2-2, the V gene TRBV30; 10 nucleotides agree with TRBD2. From germline, CDR1 is GTSNPN and CDR2 SVGIG (reference sequence). The CDR3 runs to 14 residues. After removal of 7 bases from V and 5 bases from J, the junction contained 7 bases not matched to a gene. CDR3 protein: CALISGGFTGELFF. Written as DNA, the CDR3 is TGTGCCTTAATTAGCGGGGGGTTTACCGGGGAGCTGTTTTTT. Based on the CDR3 plus reference TRBV30 and TRBJ2-2, the full variable domain is SQTIHQWPATLVQPVGSPLSLECTVEGTSNPNLYWYRQAAGRGLQLLFYSVGIGQISSEVPQNLSASRPQDRQFILSSKKLLLSDSGFYLCALISGGFTGELFFGEGSRLTVL.

The genes are TRBV6-5 and TRBJ1-5; 8 bases are a match to TRBD1. The CDR3 sequence is 15 residues long. Per germline, CDR1 MNHEY and CDR2 SVGAGI. The trim removed 8 bases at V and 1 base at J, leaving 7 bases unmatched. CDR3 sequence: CASLLYRGSNQPQHF. The CDR3 DNA reads as TGTGCCAGCTTACTCTACAGGGGGAGCAATCAGCCCCAGCATTTT.

In this sample, this clone turned up once. The chain employs TRBV7-2 and TRBJ2-3; the D gene is possibly TRBD2 (7 bases). Looked up from germline, CDR1 is SGHTA and CDR2 is FQGNSA. The CDR3 consists of 17 residues. V was shortened by 1 base and J by 3 bases, with 17 bases between the two germline ends. The CDR3 bases are TGTGCCAGCAGCTTAGTCGGAGGGGGGGGGCGGACAGATACGCAGTATTTT. Translation: CASSLVGGGGRTDTQYF.

The V gene is TRBV3-1 (or the pseudogene TRBV3-2), the J gene TRBJ2-3, with 8 positions matching TRBD2. Germline CDR1 reads LGHDT; CDR2 reads YNNKEL (reference sequence). The CDR3 is made up of 15 amino acids. With 2 bases clipped from V and 4 bases from J, the junction kept 5 bases outside the gene matches. CDR3 in DNA: TGTGCCAGCAGCCAAACTAGCGGAGGGGCAGATACGCAGTATTTT. This gives the protein CASSQTSGGADTQYF.

The rearrangement uses TRBV18 and TRBJ2-7; tentative D call: TRBD2 (5 bases). Germline V CDR1 and CDR2: KGHSH, LQKENI. The ends were cut back, 3 bases at V and 5 bases at J, with 17 bases in the middle. The CDR3 contains 15 residues. The CDR3 reads CASSPSGALEDEQYF. The CDR3 DNA sequence: TGTGCCAGCTCACCGTCCGGAGCGTTGGAGGACGAGCAGTACTTC.